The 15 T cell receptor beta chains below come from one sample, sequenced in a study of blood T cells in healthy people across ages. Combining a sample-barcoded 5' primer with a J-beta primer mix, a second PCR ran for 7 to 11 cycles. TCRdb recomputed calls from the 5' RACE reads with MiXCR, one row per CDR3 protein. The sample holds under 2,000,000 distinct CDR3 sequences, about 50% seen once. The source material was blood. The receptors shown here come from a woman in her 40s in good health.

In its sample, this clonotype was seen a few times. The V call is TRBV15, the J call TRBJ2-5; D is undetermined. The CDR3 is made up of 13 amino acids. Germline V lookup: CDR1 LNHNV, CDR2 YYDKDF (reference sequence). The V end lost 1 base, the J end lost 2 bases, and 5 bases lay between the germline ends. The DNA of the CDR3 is TGTGCCACCAGCAGAGTACTTCAAGAGACCCAGTACTTC. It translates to CATSRVLQETQYF.

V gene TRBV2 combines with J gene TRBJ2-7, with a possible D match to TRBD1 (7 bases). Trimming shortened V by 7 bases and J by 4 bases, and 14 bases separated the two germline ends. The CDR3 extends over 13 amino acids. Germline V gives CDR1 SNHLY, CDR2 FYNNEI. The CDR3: CASTRGQQYEQYF. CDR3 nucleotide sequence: TGTGCCAGCACGCGGGGACAGCAGTACGAGCAGTACTTC.

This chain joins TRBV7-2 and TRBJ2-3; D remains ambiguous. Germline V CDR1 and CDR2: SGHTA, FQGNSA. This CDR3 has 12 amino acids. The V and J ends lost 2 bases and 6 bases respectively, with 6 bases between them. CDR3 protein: CASSLMGDTQYF. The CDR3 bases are TGTGCCAGCAGCTTAATGGGTGATACGCAGTATTTT.

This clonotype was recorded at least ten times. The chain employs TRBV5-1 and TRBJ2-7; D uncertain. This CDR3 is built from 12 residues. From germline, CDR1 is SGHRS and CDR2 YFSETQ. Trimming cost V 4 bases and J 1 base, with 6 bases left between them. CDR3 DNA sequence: TGCGCCAGCAGCGCCTTATCCTACGAGCAGTACTTC. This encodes CASSALSYEQYF.

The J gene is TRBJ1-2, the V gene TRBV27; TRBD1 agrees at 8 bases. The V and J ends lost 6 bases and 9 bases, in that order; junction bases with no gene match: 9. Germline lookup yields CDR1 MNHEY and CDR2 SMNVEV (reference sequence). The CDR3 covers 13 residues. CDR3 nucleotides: TGTGCCAGCAGGCGGACAGGGCGGGAGAGCTACACCTTC. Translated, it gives CASRRTGRESYTF.

CDR3: CASRATGGIEQFF. In DNA, the CDR3 is TGTGCCAGCAGAGCGACAGGGGGCATTGAGCAGTTCTTC. V is TRBV12-3 or TRBV12-4 and J is TRBJ2-1; TRBD1 aligns across 10 bases. This CDR3 is built from 13 residues. Trimming removed 6 bases from V and 9 bases from J; junction bases left unmatched: 5.

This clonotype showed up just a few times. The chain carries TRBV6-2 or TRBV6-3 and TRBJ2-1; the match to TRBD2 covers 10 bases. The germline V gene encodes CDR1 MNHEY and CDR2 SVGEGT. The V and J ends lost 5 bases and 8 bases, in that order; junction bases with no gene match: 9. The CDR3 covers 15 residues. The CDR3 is CASSRIGLAAHEQFF. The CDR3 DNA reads TGTGCCAGCAGTCGAATCGGACTAGCGGCCCATGAGCAGTTCTTC.

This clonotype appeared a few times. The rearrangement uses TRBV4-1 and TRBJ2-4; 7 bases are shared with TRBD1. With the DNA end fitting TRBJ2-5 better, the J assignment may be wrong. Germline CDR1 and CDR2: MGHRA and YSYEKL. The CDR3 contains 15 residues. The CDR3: CASSHGTAKWETQYF. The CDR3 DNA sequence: TGCGCCAGCAGCCACGGGACAGCTAAGTGGGAGACCCAGTACTTC.

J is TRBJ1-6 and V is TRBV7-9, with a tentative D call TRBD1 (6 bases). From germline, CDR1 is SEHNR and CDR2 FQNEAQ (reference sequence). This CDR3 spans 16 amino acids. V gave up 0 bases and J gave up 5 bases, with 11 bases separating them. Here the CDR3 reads CASSLARAGDNSPLHF. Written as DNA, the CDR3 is TGTGCCAGCAGCTTAGCGAGGGCAGGGGATAATTCACCCCTCCACTTT.

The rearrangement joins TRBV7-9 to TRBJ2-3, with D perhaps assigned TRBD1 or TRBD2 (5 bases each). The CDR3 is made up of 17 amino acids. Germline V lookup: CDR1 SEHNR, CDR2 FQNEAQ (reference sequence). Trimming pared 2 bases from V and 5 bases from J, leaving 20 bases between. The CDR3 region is CASSLRPLWGSGDTQYF. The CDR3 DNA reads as TGTGCCAGCAGCTTACGCCCTCTATGGGGGTCGGGAGATACGCAGTATTTT. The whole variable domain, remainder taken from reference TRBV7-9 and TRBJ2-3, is DTGVSQNPRHKITKRGQNVTFRCDPISEHNRLYWYRQTLGQGPEFLTYFQNEAQLEKSRLLSDRFSAERPKGSFSTLEIQRTEQGDSAMYLCASSLRPLWGSGDTQYFGPGTRLTVL.

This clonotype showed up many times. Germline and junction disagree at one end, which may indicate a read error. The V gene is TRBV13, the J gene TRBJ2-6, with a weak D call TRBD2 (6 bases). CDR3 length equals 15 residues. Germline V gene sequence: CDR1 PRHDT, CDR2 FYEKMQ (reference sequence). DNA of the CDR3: TGTGCCAGCAGTTTAGGACTAACTGGGGCCAACGTCCTGACTTTC. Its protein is CASSLGLTGANVLTF.

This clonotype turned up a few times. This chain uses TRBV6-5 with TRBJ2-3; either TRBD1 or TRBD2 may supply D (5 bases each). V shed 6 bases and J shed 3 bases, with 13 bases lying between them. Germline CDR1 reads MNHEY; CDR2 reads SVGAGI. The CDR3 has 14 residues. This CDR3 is CASRRGARTDTQYF. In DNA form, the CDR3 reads TGTGCCAGCAGAAGAGGGGCGCGAACAGATACGCAGTATTTT.

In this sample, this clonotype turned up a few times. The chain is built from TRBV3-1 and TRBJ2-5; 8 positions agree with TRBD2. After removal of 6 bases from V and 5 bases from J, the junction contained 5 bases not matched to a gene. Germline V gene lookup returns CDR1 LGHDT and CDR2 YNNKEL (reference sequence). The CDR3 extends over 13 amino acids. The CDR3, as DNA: TGTGCCAGCAGAGACGGGGGGGCCGAGACCCAGTACTTC. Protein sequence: CASRDGGAETQYF.

The CDR3 is CSASGLGQGGGETQYF. CDR3 nucleotides: TGCAGTGCTTCGGGATTAGGACAGGGGGGCGGGGAGACCCAGTACTTC. This sequence joins TRBV20-1 and TRBJ2-5; 10 nucleotides match TRBD1. J lost 5 bases, V lost 5 bases, and 14 bases had no gene match. The CDR3 sequence is 16 residues long. CDR1 and CDR2 from the germline V gene are DFQATT and SNEGSKA (reference sequence).

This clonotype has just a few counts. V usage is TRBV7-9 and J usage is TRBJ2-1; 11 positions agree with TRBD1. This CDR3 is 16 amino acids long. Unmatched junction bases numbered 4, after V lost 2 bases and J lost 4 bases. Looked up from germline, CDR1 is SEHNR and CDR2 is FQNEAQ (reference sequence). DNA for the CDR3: TGTGCCAGCAGCTTACCGGACAGGGGGCATTACAATGAGCAGTTCTTC. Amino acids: CASSLPDRGHYNEQFF.